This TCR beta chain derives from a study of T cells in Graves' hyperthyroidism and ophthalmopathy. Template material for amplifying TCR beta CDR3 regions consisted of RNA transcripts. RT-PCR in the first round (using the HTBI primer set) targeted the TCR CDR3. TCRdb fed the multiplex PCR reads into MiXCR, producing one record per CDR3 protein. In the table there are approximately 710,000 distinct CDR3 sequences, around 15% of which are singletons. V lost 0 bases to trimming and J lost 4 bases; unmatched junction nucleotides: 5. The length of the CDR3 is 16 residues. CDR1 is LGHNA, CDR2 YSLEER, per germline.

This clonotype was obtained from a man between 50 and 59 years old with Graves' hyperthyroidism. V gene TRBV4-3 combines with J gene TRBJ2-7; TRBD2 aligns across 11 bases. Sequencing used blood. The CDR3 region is CASSQDSTSGSYEQYF. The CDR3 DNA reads TGCGCCAGCAGCCAAGATTCCACTAGCGGGAGTTACGAGCAGTACTTC.